The source of this TCR beta chain is a study of Ad26.COV2.S vaccination and SARS-CoV-2 variants. Whole-study findings and limits: TCR breadth and depth estimates may have understated total T cell responses. A substantial breadth of spike-specific CD8+ and CD4+ T cell responses after vaccination has been reported. Vaccinees and placebo recipients showed similar non-spike TCR breadth.

Treatment of the sample: 19 received Ad26.COV2.S at low or high dose, single or two shots; about five received placebo; per-sample allocation not given. Vaccine and placebo recipients were sampled on day 63 after the first injection. TCRdb's copy holds only in-frame clones and misses some; the assay was immunoSEQ multiplex PCR. The sample has roughly 400,000 clones; over 80% are singletons. Germline V gene sequence: CDR1 SGHNT, CDR2 YYREEE (reference sequence). The CDR3 has 14 residues. V lost 3 bases to trimming and J lost 0 bases, with 7 bases between them. Comment on this clone: Antigen unknown.

This TCR derives from a person between 18 and 59 years old who received the Ad26.COV2.S COVID-19 vaccine or a placebo. Sequencing was performed on peripheral blood, taken in a trial of Ad26.COV2.S vaccine versus placebo. The J gene is TRBJ1-3, the V gene TRBV5-4; maybe TRBD1 (5 bases). The CDR3 loop is CASSSDSSGNTIYF. CDR3 nucleotides: TGTGCCAGCAGCTCTGACAGCTCTGGAAACACCATATATTTT.